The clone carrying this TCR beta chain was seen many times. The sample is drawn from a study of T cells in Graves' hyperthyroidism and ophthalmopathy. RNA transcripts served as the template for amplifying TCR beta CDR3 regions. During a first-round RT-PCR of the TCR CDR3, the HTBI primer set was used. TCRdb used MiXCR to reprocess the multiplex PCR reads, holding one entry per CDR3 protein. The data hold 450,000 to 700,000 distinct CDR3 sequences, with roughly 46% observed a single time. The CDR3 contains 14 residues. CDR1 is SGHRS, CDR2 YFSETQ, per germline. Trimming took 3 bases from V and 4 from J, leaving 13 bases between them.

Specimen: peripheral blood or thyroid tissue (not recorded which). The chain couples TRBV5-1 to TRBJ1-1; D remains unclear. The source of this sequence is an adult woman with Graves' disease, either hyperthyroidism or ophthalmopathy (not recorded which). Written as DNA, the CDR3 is TGCGCCAGCAGCTCCGAGGGCAGACTCACTGAAGCTTTCTTT. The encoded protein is CASSSEGRLTEAFF.